The clone carrying this T cell receptor beta chain was seen more than once but under ten times. This sample was included in a study of T cells after yellow fever vaccination. Study context: Researchers used SMART-Seq v4 Ultra Low Input to prepare fractions that had low cell numbers.

Synthesis of TCR cDNA relied on 5'RACE template switching, which attached a universal primer site and UMIs. Via MiXCR, TCRdb re-called the 5' RACE reads, giving one row per CDR3 protein. The data contain around 320,000 distinct CDR3 sequences, around 9.3% of them seen just once; the ten biggest clones take up 3% to 3.5%. V lost 3 bases, J lost 5 bases, and 7 bases stayed unmatched. The CDR3 extends over 15 amino acids. CDR1 is SGHRS and CDR2 is YFSETQ in the germline V gene. The rearrangement uses TRBV5-1 and TRBJ2-4; 8 bases map to TRBD1. This receptor was identified in a man between 18 and 35 years old who received the YFV17D yellow fever vaccine. Specimen: CD4+ T cells sorted from PBMCs, collected 5 days after the yellow fever booster vaccination. The CDR3 nucleotides read TGCGCCAGCAGCTCCCCAGGGGGCTCCGAAAACATTCAGTACTTC. Protein product: CASSSPGGSENIQYF.